The rows below give T cell receptor beta chains drawn from one sample of a study of CD8+CD57+ T cells in acquired aplastic anemia. TCRdb reprocessed the reads with MiXCR, giving one entry per CDR3 protein. The repertoire holds 90,000 to 150,000 distinct CDR3 sequences, with 45% to 60% as singletons. Sequenced material: sorted CD4+, CD8+, or CD8+CD57+ T cells (not recorded which) from PBMCs. These receptors were obtained from a human donor with aplastic anemia. Both conserved end residues are trimmed from each CDR3. A D gene is named only where the DNA matches it firmly.

cdr3_aa: ASSILGGGQPQH
v_call: TRBV19
j_call: TRBJ1-5
d_call: NA

cdr3_aa: ASARVLTEAF
v_call: TRBV2
j_call: TRBJ1-1
d_call: NA

cdr3_aa: SAGSGDYYEQY
v_call: TRBV20-1
j_call: TRBJ2-7
d_call: NA

cdr3_aa: ASRRSSYEQY
v_call: TRBV2
j_call: TRBJ2-7
d_call: NA

cdr3_aa: ATSDTADRSSTDTQY
v_call: TRBV24-1
j_call: TRBJ2-3
d_call: TRBD1

cdr3_aa: ASSEYSLNTEAF
v_call: TRBV25-1
j_call: TRBJ1-1
d_call: NA

cdr3_aa: ASGPGLNTGELF
v_call: TRBV7-7
j_call: TRBJ2-2
d_call: NA

cdr3_aa: ASSGGVQETQY
v_call: TRBV10-1
j_call: TRBJ2-5
d_call: NA

cdr3_aa: ASSLLQGRTEAF
v_call: TRBV5-1
j_call: TRBJ1-1
d_call: NA

cdr3_aa: ASSGSQVSGANVLT
v_call: TRBV2
j_call: TRBJ2-6
d_call: NA

cdr3_aa: SVESPVTSTDTQY
v_call: TRBV29-1
j_call: TRBJ2-3
d_call: NA

cdr3_aa: SANQGYEQY
v_call: TRBV20-1
j_call: TRBJ2-7
d_call: NA

cdr3_aa: SVEGSPSGSYEQY
v_call: TRBV29-1
j_call: TRBJ2-7
d_call: TRBD2

cdr3_aa: ASSLQDAGPQQPQH
v_call: TRBV19
j_call: TRBJ1-5
d_call: NA

cdr3_aa: ASSDSRLNNEQF
v_call: TRBV6-4
j_call: TRBJ2-1
d_call: NA

cdr3_aa: SVPDRFGGYT
v_call: TRBV29-1
j_call: TRBJ1-2
d_call: TRBD1

cdr3_aa: ASSLASGMSEQY
v_call: TRBV7-9
j_call: TRBJ2-7
d_call: TRBD2

cdr3_aa: ASSRTQDTQY
v_call: TRBV7-8
j_call: TRBJ2-3
d_call: NA

cdr3_aa: ATSSPLVAGPTDTQY
v_call: TRBV15
j_call: TRBJ2-3
d_call: TRBD2

cdr3_aa: ATSDSPGNTIY
v_call: TRBV24-1
j_call: TRBJ1-3
d_call: NA

cdr3_aa: ASSAGLAVDEQF
v_call: TRBV7-4
j_call: TRBJ2-1
d_call: TRBD2

cdr3_aa: ASSLVAGGTYEQY
v_call: TRBV5-1
j_call: TRBJ2-7
d_call: TRBD2

cdr3_aa: ASSPRTSGIDIQY
v_call: TRBV27
j_call: TRBJ2-4
d_call: TRBD2

cdr3_aa: SASEPNEQF
v_call: TRBV20-1
j_call: TRBJ2-1
d_call: NA

cdr3_aa: ATSDSGTANSYEQY
v_call: TRBV24-1
j_call: TRBJ2-7
d_call: TRBD1

cdr3_aa: SVGVGSAVTYNEQF
v_call: TRBV29-1
j_call: TRBJ2-1
d_call: NA

cdr3_aa: AISAGLAGVYNEQF
v_call: TRBV10-3
j_call: TRBJ2-1
d_call: TRBD2

cdr3_aa: ASSNRDGQPQH
v_call: TRBV6-4
j_call: TRBJ1-5
d_call: NA

cdr3_aa: ATSRDDSSGGLDRY
v_call: TRBV15
j_call: TRBJ2-3
d_call: TRBD2

cdr3_aa: ASSEWKSNTEAF
v_call: TRBV25-1
j_call: TRBJ1-1
d_call: NA

cdr3_aa: ASNLLAGDTQY
v_call: TRBV28
j_call: TRBJ2-3
d_call: TRBD2

cdr3_aa: ASSRSGEDNEQF
v_call: TRBV4-3
j_call: TRBJ2-1
d_call: NA

cdr3_aa: SVRRTSGSIQETQY
v_call: TRBV29-1
j_call: TRBJ2-5
d_call: TRBD2

cdr3_aa: ASSLVYEQY
v_call: TRBV11-2
j_call: TRBJ2-7
d_call: NA

cdr3_aa: ATSGGTVSNYGYT
v_call: TRBV15
j_call: TRBJ1-2
d_call: TRBD1

cdr3_aa: ADTRGGRDGYT
v_call: TRBV2
j_call: TRBJ1-2
d_call: TRBD1

cdr3_aa: ASSPSGITGDEQF
v_call: TRBV9
j_call: TRBJ2-1
d_call: TRBD2

cdr3_aa: ASSDEGYGELF
v_call: TRBV7-4
j_call: TRBJ2-2
d_call: NA

cdr3_aa: SVDRGGDEQF
v_call: TRBV29-1
j_call: TRBJ2-1
d_call: NA

cdr3_aa: ATTAGADYGYT
v_call: TRBV15
j_call: TRBJ1-2
d_call: NA

cdr3_aa: ATSGLAGEITDTQY
v_call: TRBV24-1
j_call: TRBJ2-3
d_call: TRBD2

cdr3_aa: ASSLQISTDTQY
v_call: TRBV6-5
j_call: TRBJ2-3
d_call: NA

cdr3_aa: ASSATGFLDEQY
v_call: TRBV2
j_call: TRBJ2-7
d_call: TRBD1

cdr3_aa: ASRPGAWETQY
v_call: TRBV7-9
j_call: TRBJ2-5
d_call: NA

cdr3_aa: ASSLTSDSSYNEQF
v_call: TRBV7-3
j_call: TRBJ2-1
d_call: NA

cdr3_aa: ASSLKFGSNEKLF
v_call: TRBV28
j_call: TRBJ1-4
d_call: NA

cdr3_aa: ATRQGVTDTQY
v_call: TRBV24-1
j_call: TRBJ2-3
d_call: TRBD1

cdr3_aa: ASSLQDFRPPNEQF
v_call: TRBV11-2
j_call: TRBJ2-1
d_call: NA

cdr3_aa: ASSPSRGIEQF
v_call: TRBV6-4
j_call: TRBJ2-1
d_call: NA

cdr3_aa: SARLTGISTDTQY
v_call: TRBV20-1
j_call: TRBJ2-3
d_call: NA

cdr3_aa: ASSSSGERNEQY
v_call: TRBV7-9
j_call: TRBJ2-7
d_call: NA

cdr3_aa: AISEIPRTEAF
v_call: TRBV10-3
j_call: TRBJ1-1
d_call: NA

cdr3_aa: SVGDGAFQPQH
v_call: TRBV29-1
j_call: TRBJ1-5
d_call: NA

cdr3_aa: ASSFLAGPSTDTQY
v_call: TRBV5-1
j_call: TRBJ2-3
d_call: TRBD2

cdr3_aa: ASSRGATGAEAF
v_call: TRBV6-5
j_call: TRBJ1-1
d_call: NA

cdr3_aa: ASSSLAGRTYGYT
v_call: TRBV7-9
j_call: TRBJ1-2
d_call: NA

cdr3_aa: ALGRAGSTEAF
v_call: TRBV6-5
j_call: TRBJ1-1
d_call: NA

cdr3_aa: SVEEGQGELF
v_call: TRBV29-1
j_call: TRBJ2-2
d_call: NA

cdr3_aa: ASSLASALAGNEQF
v_call: TRBV5-1
j_call: TRBJ2-1
d_call: NA

cdr3_aa: ASSQGLAVKYEQY
v_call: TRBV3-1
j_call: TRBJ2-7
d_call: TRBD2